This T cell receptor (beta chain) was recovered during a study of CD8+CD57+ T cells in acquired aplastic anemia. Whole-study context: Sorting CD4+ and CD8+ cells gave DNA averaging approximately 3 ug. Study results and limitations: Patients and controls turned out to have 25 to 30 CD8+ CDR3 sequences in common.

This clonotype has a count of ten or more. The antigen is unknown. Genomic DNA templated the TCR beta VDJ and CDR3 profiling. MiXCR, run by TCRdb on the reads, gives a single entry per CDR3 protein. The sample shows fewer than 200,000 distinct CDR3 sequences, around half of them seen only once. Individuals selected for sequencing had exhibited CD8+CD57+ cell expansion on flow cytometry. Patients had received no therapy at the time of blood sampling. Sequencing was performed on sorted CD4+, CD8+, or CD8+CD57+ T cells (not recorded which) from PBMCs. This clonotype originated in a human donor with aplastic anemia.

The CDR3, as DNA: TGCAGTGCCCCAAGGGGGGGCGGAGACGAGCAGTACTTC. Its translation: CSAPRGGGDEQYF. The genes are TRBV20-1 and TRBJ2-7; TRBD2 is a possible D gene (7 bases). The CDR3 extends over 13 amino acids. The V and J ends lost 6 bases and 5 bases respectively, with 17 bases between them. Germline CDR1 DFQATT, CDR2 SNEGSKA (reference sequence).